Listed below are T cell receptor beta chains from one sample, sequenced in a study of blood T cell repertoires in COVID-19. This table comes from immunoSEQ multiplex PCR, and its TCRdb copy is limited to in-frame clones, with some not included. The sample consists of about 240,000 clones, roughly 87% of them appearing once. Material: peripheral blood. Source of these receptors: a man in his fifties or sixties who had recovered from COVID-19. The CDR3 runs from the conserved cysteine through the conserved F or W. The order of the fields is clone size, D gene, V gene, CDR3 length, J gene, CDR3 DNA, CDR3 protein. A D gene is named only where the DNA matches it firmly. Rows give clone size only sometimes, using once, few, many, or a class for an expanded clone.

abundance: -; d_gene: TRBD2; v_gene: TRBV30; len: 15; j_gene: TRBJ2-5; CDR3nt: TGTGCCTGGAGTGTAATAGCGGGGGTCCGGGAGACCCAGTACTTC; CDR3aa: CAWSVIAGVRETQYF
abundance: -; d_gene: -; v_gene: TRBV3-1/TRBV3-2; len: 14; j_gene: TRBJ1-3; CDR3nt: TGTGCCAGCAGCCTAACGAGCTCTGGAAACACCATATATTTT; CDR3aa: CASSLTSSGNTIYF
abundance: -; d_gene: -; v_gene: TRBV6-5; len: 13; j_gene: TRBJ1-1; CDR3nt: TGTGCCAGCAGTTACCGCAGGGTCACTGAAGCTTTCTTT; CDR3aa: CASSYRRVTEAFF
abundance: once; d_gene: -; v_gene: TRBV3-1/TRBV3-2; len: 15; j_gene: TRBJ2-5; CDR3nt: TGTGCCAGCAGCCCAACTATGGTTTTCCAAGAGACCCAGTACTTC; CDR3aa: CASSPTMVFQETQYF
abundance: -; d_gene: TRBD1; v_gene: TRBV2; len: 15; j_gene: TRBJ1-5; CDR3nt: TGTGCCAGCAGCCTTACCGGGACAGGGGATCAGCCCCAGCATTTT; CDR3aa: CASSLTGTGDQPQHF
abundance: -; d_gene: -; v_gene: TRBV9; len: 16; j_gene: TRBJ1-6; CDR3nt: TGTGCCAGCAGCCCCAGCGGGGGCTGGTATAATTCACCCCTCCACTTT; CDR3aa: CASSPSGGWYNSPLHF
abundance: -; d_gene: -; v_gene: TRBV24-1; len: 17; j_gene: TRBJ2-1; CDR3nt: TGTGCCACCAGTGATTCCGGACTTACTAGCTCCTACAATGAGCAGTTCTTC; CDR3aa: CATSDSGLTSSYNEQFF
abundance: -; d_gene: -; v_gene: TRBV6-5; len: 15; j_gene: TRBJ2-3; CDR3nt: TGTGCCAGCCGCCTCTTGGCCAGATCCACAGATACGCAGTATTTT; CDR3aa: CASRLLARSTDTQYF
abundance: once; d_gene: TRBD2; v_gene: TRBV12-5; len: 16; j_gene: TRBJ2-3; CDR3nt: TGTGCTAGTGGTTTGGTACTCGGACTAGAGGCAGATACGCAGTATTTT; CDR3aa: CASGLVLGLEADTQYF
abundance: few; d_gene: -; v_gene: TRBV9; len: 14; j_gene: TRBJ2-2; CDR3nt: TGTGCCAGCAGCGTACTAGCGAGCGCCGGGGAGCTGTTTTTT; CDR3aa: CASSVLASAGELFF
abundance: -; d_gene: TRBD1; v_gene: TRBV19; len: 13; j_gene: TRBJ1-5; CDR3nt: TGTGCCAGTGACACAGGGGACAGGCAGCCCCAGCATTTT; CDR3aa: CASDTGDRQPQHF
abundance: -; d_gene: TRBD2; v_gene: TRBV30; len: 14; j_gene: TRBJ2-7; CDR3nt: TGTGCCTGGAGTGTCGGACTAGTCCCGGGGGAGCAGTACTTC; CDR3aa: CAWSVGLVPGEQYF
abundance: once; d_gene: TRBD1; v_gene: TRBV25-1; len: 18; j_gene: TRBJ1-4; CDR3nt: TGTGCCAGCAGTGAAGAAGGGACAGCAATTGCAACTAATGAAAAACTGTTTTTT; CDR3aa: CASSEEGTAIATNEKLFF
abundance: -; d_gene: TRBD1; v_gene: TRBV7-6; len: 15; j_gene: TRBJ1-4; CDR3nt: TGTGCCAGCAGCGTTCGGACAGGGCCGAATGAAAAACTGTTTTTT; CDR3aa: CASSVRTGPNEKLFF
abundance: once; d_gene: -; v_gene: TRBV18; len: 14; j_gene: TRBJ1-1; CDR3nt: TGTGCCAGCTCCCCTAGTATAGGGGGCACTGAAGCTTTCTTT; CDR3aa: CASSPSIGGTEAFF
abundance: -; d_gene: TRBD1; v_gene: TRBV27; len: 14; j_gene: TRBJ1-1; CDR3nt: TGTGCCAGCAGTCGACAGGGCATGAACACTGAAGCTTTCTTT; CDR3aa: CASSRQGMNTEAFF
abundance: -; d_gene: -; v_gene: TRBV12-5; len: 13; j_gene: TRBJ1-1; CDR3nt: TGTGCTAGTGTCAGGGACTTGAACACTGAAGCTTTCTTT; CDR3aa: CASVRDLNTEAFF
abundance: -; d_gene: -; v_gene: TRBV7-9; len: 14; j_gene: TRBJ2-2; CDR3nt: TGTGCCAGCAGGACTAGAGCGAACACCGGGGAGCTGTTTTTT; CDR3aa: CASRTRANTGELFF
abundance: few; d_gene: -; v_gene: TRBV5-4; len: 13; j_gene: TRBJ2-2; CDR3nt: TGTGCCAGCAGCTTTTCCGTCACCGGGGAGCTGTTTTTT; CDR3aa: CASSFSVTGELFF
abundance: -; d_gene: -; v_gene: TRBV2; len: 15; j_gene: TRBJ2-1; CDR3nt: TGTGCCAGCAGTGAAACTCCGCGGGGCCACAATGAGCAGTTCTTC; CDR3aa: CASSETPRGHNEQFF
abundance: -; d_gene: -; v_gene: TRBV2; len: 15; j_gene: TRBJ2-7; CDR3nt: TGTGCCAGCTCCCCGGGGGCCGGGAGGTTGTACGAGCAGTACTTC; CDR3aa: CASSPGAGRLYEQYF
abundance: -; d_gene: TRBD2; v_gene: TRBV4-2; len: 18; j_gene: TRBJ2-3; CDR3nt: TGTGCCAGCAGCCTCACGAAAGTGAGCGGGGGGCCCACAGATACGCAGTATTTT; CDR3aa: CASSLTKVSGGPTDTQYF
abundance: -; d_gene: TRBD2; v_gene: TRBV5-1; len: 12; j_gene: TRBJ2-7; CDR3nt: TGCGCCAGCGGCACGCCTAGCGGCGAGCAGTACTTC; CDR3aa: CASGTPSGEQYF
abundance: -; d_gene: -; v_gene: TRBV5-4; len: 14; j_gene: TRBJ1-4; CDR3nt: TGTGCCAGCAGCTTGTTCGGCAGGGCTGAAAAACTGTTTTTT; CDR3aa: CASSLFGRAEKLFF
abundance: -; d_gene: TRBD1; v_gene: TRBV7-8; len: 17; j_gene: TRBJ1-1; CDR3nt: TGTGCCAGCAGCTTAGATGGGACAGGGGGCGCATTCACTGAAGCTTTCTTT; CDR3aa: CASSLDGTGGAFTEAFF
abundance: -; d_gene: TRBD1; v_gene: TRBV14; len: 16; j_gene: TRBJ1-2; CDR3nt: TGTGCCAGCAGCCAAGTTATGGGACAGGGACTTTATGGCTACACCTTC; CDR3aa: CASSQVMGQGLYGYTF
abundance: -; d_gene: TRBD1; v_gene: TRBV6-5; len: 15; j_gene: TRBJ1-5; CDR3nt: TGTGCCAGCAGCCAAAGAGGGACAGGGGCTTCACCCCAGCATTTT; CDR3aa: CASSQRGTGASPQHF
abundance: -; d_gene: -; v_gene: TRBV30; len: 14; j_gene: TRBJ2-5; CDR3nt: TGTGCCTATTTCGACTCAGGGAAACAAGAGACCCAGTACTTC; CDR3aa: CAYFDSGKQETQYF
abundance: -; d_gene: -; v_gene: TRBV5-6; len: 13; j_gene: TRBJ1-5; CDR3nt: TGTGCCAGCAGCTTGGCCGAGTCTCAGCCCCAGCATTTT; CDR3aa: CASSLAESQPQHF
abundance: -; d_gene: TRBD2; v_gene: TRBV5-4; len: 17; j_gene: TRBJ2-3; CDR3nt: TGTGCCAGCAGCTTGCCGTCTAGCGGGGGAGGAATAGATACGCAGTATTTT; CDR3aa: CASSLPSSGGGIDTQYF
abundance: -; d_gene: -; v_gene: TRBV28; len: 12; j_gene: TRBJ2-3; CDR3nt: TGTGCCAGCAGCTACTCGGGAGATACGCAGTATTTT; CDR3aa: CASSYSGDTQYF
abundance: -; d_gene: TRBD2; v_gene: TRBV5-1; len: 16; j_gene: TRBJ2-1; CDR3nt: TGCGCCAGCAGTTGGACTAGCGGGGGCTCCTACAATGAGCAGTTCTTC; CDR3aa: CASSWTSGGSYNEQFF
abundance: -; d_gene: -; v_gene: TRBV6-5; len: 14; j_gene: TRBJ1-5; CDR3nt: TGTGCCAGCAGTCCCCTACAGCTCAATCAGCCCCAGCATTTT; CDR3aa: CASSPLQLNQPQHF
abundance: few; d_gene: -; v_gene: TRBV4-1; len: 16; j_gene: TRBJ2-2; CDR3nt: TGCGCCAGCAGCCAAGTGTTTGGGGCAGGGCTCGGGGAGCTGTTTTTT; CDR3aa: CASSQVFGAGLGELFF
abundance: -; d_gene: -; v_gene: TRBV12-3/TRBV12-4; len: 12; j_gene: TRBJ1-1; CDR3nt: TGTGCCAGCAGTTTAGTGGGCAGGGGTGCTTTCTTT; CDR3aa: CASSLVGRGAFF
abundance: once; d_gene: -; v_gene: TRBV11-3; len: 14; j_gene: TRBJ1-1; CDR3nt: TGTGCCAGCAGCACCGGACGGGAGAACACTGAAGCTTTCTTT; CDR3aa: CASSTGRENTEAFF
abundance: -; d_gene: TRBD1; v_gene: TRBV14; len: 16; j_gene: TRBJ2-2; CDR3nt: TGTGCCAGCAGCTCACAGGGGGCGATCGGCACCGGGGAGCTGTTTTTT; CDR3aa: CASSSQGAIGTGELFF
abundance: -; d_gene: -; v_gene: TRBV25-1; len: 13; j_gene: TRBJ2-1; CDR3nt: TGTGCCAGCAGTGACTCGGGGGAGAATGAGCAGTTCTTC; CDR3aa: CASSDSGENEQFF
abundance: -; d_gene: TRBD1; v_gene: TRBV5-1; len: 17; j_gene: TRBJ1-6; CDR3nt: TGCGCCAGCAGCTTTGACCCTCGAGGGACAGCTAATTCACCCCTCCACTTT; CDR3aa: CASSFDPRGTANSPLHF
abundance: -; d_gene: TRBD1; v_gene: TRBV5-4; len: 16; j_gene: TRBJ1-2; CDR3nt: TGTGCCAGCAGCGCGCCCGGACAGGGGGGAAACTATGGCTACACCTTC; CDR3aa: CASSAPGQGGNYGYTF
abundance: -; d_gene: -; v_gene: TRBV28; len: 12; j_gene: TRBJ1-5; CDR3nt: TGTGCCAGTCAGGGGTATAGTCAGCCCCAGCATTTT; CDR3aa: CASQGYSQPQHF
abundance: -; d_gene: -; v_gene: TRBV5-5; len: 13; j_gene: TRBJ1-1; CDR3nt: TGTGCCAGCAGCGGAGGGTTTCGGACTGAAGCTTTCTTT; CDR3aa: CASSGGFRTEAFF
abundance: -; d_gene: TRBD1; v_gene: TRBV13; len: 15; j_gene: TRBJ1-3; CDR3nt: TGTGCCAGCAGCATGACGACAGGGGAAGGAAACACCATATATTTT; CDR3aa: CASSMTTGEGNTIYF
abundance: few; d_gene: TRBD1; v_gene: TRBV5-5; len: 15; j_gene: TRBJ1-1; CDR3nt: TGTGCCAGCAGACATGGACAGGGGGCAGGCACTGAAGCTTTCTTT; CDR3aa: CASRHGQGAGTEAFF
abundance: -; d_gene: -; v_gene: TRBV18; len: 14; j_gene: TRBJ2-2; CDR3nt: TGTGCCAGCTCACCTACTAGTGTGGACGGGGAGCTGTTTTTT; CDR3aa: CASSPTSVDGELFF
abundance: -; d_gene: -; v_gene: TRBV5-1; len: 14; j_gene: TRBJ2-3; CDR3nt: TGCGCCAGCAGCTTGGCGCAGGGAACAGATACGCAGTATTTT; CDR3aa: CASSLAQGTDTQYF
abundance: once; d_gene: TRBD1; v_gene: TRBV6-4; len: 18; j_gene: TRBJ2-3; CDR3nt: TGTGCCAGCAGTGACGGGATCTACAGGGGCCGCTTGGCAGATACGCAGTATTTT; CDR3aa: CASSDGIYRGRLADTQYF
abundance: -; d_gene: -; v_gene: TRBV7-2; len: 13; j_gene: TRBJ2-3; CDR3nt: TGTGCCAGCAGCTTAGGGGCTGGCGATACGCAGTATTTT; CDR3aa: CASSLGAGDTQYF
abundance: -; d_gene: TRBD1; v_gene: TRBV28; len: 15; j_gene: TRBJ2-7; CDR3nt: TGTGCCACTCAATCTCCGGGACAGGGGTCCTACGAGCAGTACTTC; CDR3aa: CATQSPGQGSYEQYF
abundance: -; d_gene: -; v_gene: TRBV5-1; len: 17; j_gene: TRBJ2-3; CDR3nt: TGCGCCAGCAGCTTCGTCAGGTCGGCAGTGGACACAGATACGCAGTATTTT; CDR3aa: CASSFVRSAVDTDTQYF
abundance: -; d_gene: TRBD1; v_gene: TRBV18; len: 17; j_gene: TRBJ2-2; CDR3nt: TGTGCCAGCTCACCTTACCTGAAGGGACAGGGGAACGGGGAGCTGTTTTTT; CDR3aa: CASSPYLKGQGNGELFF